This T cell receptor (beta chain) originates from a study of T cell repertoires in cytomegalovirus infection. V dropped 1 base and J dropped 6; count of bases not matched to a gene: 3. Germline assignment: CDR1 MGHRA and CDR2 YSYEKL. The CDR3 is 13 residues long. This clonotype was seen at least ten times. Via MiXCR, TCRdb re-called the reads, giving one row per CDR3 protein. The table has 200,000 to 300,000 distinct CDR3 sequences, approximately 14% seen once. V gene TRBV4-1 combines with J gene TRBJ2-7; 7 bases line up with TRBD2. Sequenced input: PBMCs. This receptor was taken from a human donor in good health (CMV status not recorded). Some clones in this sample may be carry-over from other donors' samples. The CDR3 region is CASSQAREREQYF. DNA of the CDR3: TGCGCCAGCAGCCAAGCGCGGGAGCGCGAGCAGTACTTC.